Shown below are 5 T cell receptor beta chains from a single sample sequenced in a study of blood T cell repertoires in COVID-19 (dated by TCRdb to 2020 to 2022). Libraries were prepared through the immunoSEQ multiplex PCR assay. Sourced from immuneACCESS, this table was stored by TCRdb with only in-frame sequences that have V and J called. A share of the clones is absent; for the studies checked, an unresolved V gene accounts for under half, and the remainder has no known explanation. The sample has about 140,000 clones on record, over 70% of them singletons. The ten top clones hold more than 9% of the sample. Sequenced material: peripheral blood. These receptors came from a man aged 55 to 69 with active or convalescent COVID-19.

This clone was seen at least ten times. The gene calls are TRBV9 and TRBJ2-3; D call uncertain. V dropped 1 base and J dropped 5 bases, with 8 bases sitting between them. The germline gives CDR1 SGDLS, CDR2 YYNGEE. This CDR3 spans 13 amino acids. The CDR3 region has the DNA TGTGCCAGCAGCGTATCCGGCGGAGATACGCAGTATTTT. It specifies CASSVSGGDTQYF.

This clone was detected once. This chain joins TRBV6-6 and TRBJ1-5; 10 nucleotides agree with TRBD1. Germline CDR1 is MNHNY and CDR2 is SVGAGI (reference sequence). The V segment lost 6 bases and the J segment 0 bases; nucleotides outside the gene matches: 11. The CDR3 contains 18 residues. DNA for the CDR3: TGTGCCAGCAGCCGAGGACAGGGGGTTCCCTATAGCAATCAGCCCCAGCATTTT. This translates into CASSRGQGVPYSNQPQHF.

This rearrangement joins TRBV5-1 to TRBJ2-5; TRBD1 matches 8 bases. CDR1 is SGHRS, CDR2 YFSETQ, per germline. The J segment lost 3 bases and the V segment lost 4 bases, leaving 5 bases of the junction unmatched. This CDR3 comprises 14 residues. For the CDR3, the DNA is TGCGCCAGCAGCGCCAGGACAGGGAAAGAGACCCAGTACTTC. Its translation: CASSARTGKETQYF.

This clone was detected only a few times. The genes are TRBV5-1 and TRBJ1-2; D is perhaps TRBD1 (6 bases). CDR3 length: 14 residues. CDR1 and CDR2 from the germline V gene are SGHRS and YFSETQ. With 2 bases removed from V and 3 bases from J, the gap between germline ends came to 11 bases. CDR3 in amino acids: CASSLDRSDYGYTF. CDR3 DNA sequence: TGCGCCAGCAGCTTAGACAGGTCCGACTATGGCTACACCTTC.

This chain links TRBV4-3 with TRBJ1-4, with 7 bases matching TRBD1. The CDR3 has 14 amino acids. Germline-derived CDR1 and CDR2 are LGHNA and YSLEER. V shed 4 bases, J shed 7 bases, and the junction held 6 bases outside the gene matches. The CDR3 loop is CASSRGRGSEKLFF. The DNA for the CDR3 is TGCGCCAGCAGCCGAGGCAGGGGGAGTGAAAAACTGTTTTTT.